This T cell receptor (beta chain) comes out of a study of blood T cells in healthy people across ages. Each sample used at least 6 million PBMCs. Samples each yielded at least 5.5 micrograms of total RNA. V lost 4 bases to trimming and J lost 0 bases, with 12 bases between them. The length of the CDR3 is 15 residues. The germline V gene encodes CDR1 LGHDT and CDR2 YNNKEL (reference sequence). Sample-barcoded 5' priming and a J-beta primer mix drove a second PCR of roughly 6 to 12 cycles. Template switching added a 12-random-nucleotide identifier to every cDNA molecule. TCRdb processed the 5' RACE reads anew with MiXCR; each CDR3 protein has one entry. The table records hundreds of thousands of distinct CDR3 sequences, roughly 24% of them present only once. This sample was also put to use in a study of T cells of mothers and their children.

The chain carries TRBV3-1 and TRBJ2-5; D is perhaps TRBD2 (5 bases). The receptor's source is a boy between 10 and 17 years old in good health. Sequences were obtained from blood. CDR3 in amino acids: CASSPQGRDQETQYF. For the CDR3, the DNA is TGTGCCAGCAGCCCTCAAGGGCGGGACCAAGAGACCCAGTACTTC.